A single sample is the source of the 17 T cell receptor beta chains below, sequenced in a study of PD-1 blockade in classical Hodgkin lymphoma. Exposure to brentuximab vedotin varied, and each patient had relapsed following autologous stem cell transplantation. Sequencing was performed with immunoSEQ multiplex PCR; in TCRdb, only in-frame clones are kept and a portion is missing. The sample records about 110,000 clones, roughly nine tenths being singletons. The material sequenced was peripheral blood mononuclear cells (PBMCs), taken before the second cycle of nivolumab. Receptors originate from a human donor with classical Hodgkin lymphoma.

V gene TRBV4-1 combines with J gene TRBJ2-2; 11 bases line up with TRBD2. This CDR3 contains 17 residues. Germline CDR1 reads MGHRA; CDR2 reads YSYEKL. J was trimmed by 7 bases and V by 0 bases; bases with no gene match: 7. The CDR3 reads CASSQDQLAGVVGELFF. Here the CDR3 DNA reads TGCGCCAGCAGCCAAGATCAACTAGCGGGAGTGGTCGGGGAGCTGTTTTTT.

The chain has TRBV5-1 and TRBJ1-2, with D possibly being TRBD1 (6 bases). Germline V gene sequence: CDR1 SGHRS, CDR2 YFSETQ. V lost 4 bases to trimming and J lost 1 base, with 17 bases between them. The CDR3 loop spans 16 amino acids. CDR3 nucleotide sequence: TGCGCCAGCAGCAAGACCGGACAGCCTCTTAACTATGGCTACACCTTC. This codes for CASSKTGQPLNYGYTF.

The chain uses TRBV30 and TRBJ2-7, with a weak D call TRBD2 (6 bases). CDR1 and CDR2 (germline): GTSNPN, SVGIG (reference sequence). V was clipped by 5 bases and J by 2 bases, with 10 bases between them. CDR3 length: 12 amino acids. CDR3 coding DNA: TGTGCCTGGGCCGGGGGACCCTACGAGCAGTACTTC. This gives the protein CAWAGGPYEQYF.

The chain uses TRBV5-4 and TRBJ2-2; D is possibly TRBD1 (5 bases). The CDR3 has 16 amino acids. Trimming left V 0 bases short and J 5 bases short, with 14 bases between. Per germline, CDR1 SGHNT and CDR2 YYREEE (reference sequence). CDR3 sequence (DNA): TGTGCCAGCAGCTTGGGCCCGACAGAATCAACCGGGGAGCTGTTTTTT. It encodes CASSLGPTESTGELFF.

V usage is TRBV6-4 and J usage is TRBJ2-3; tentatively, D is TRBD1 (6 bases). The CDR3 length is 14 residues. The germline CDR1 and CDR2 sequences are MRHNA and SNTAGT. With 3 bases removed from V and 2 bases from J, the gap between germline ends came to 9 bases. CDR3 bases: TGTGCCAGCAGTGAACTGGGGGCCACAGATACGCAGTATTTT. This encodes CASSELGATDTQYF.

On this clone itself: The junction does not match germline at one end; this may be a read error. V is TRBV5-1 and J is TRBJ2-5, with D possibly being TRBD1 or TRBD2 (5 bases each). CDR1 is SGHRS, CDR2 YFSETQ, per germline. The CDR3 covers 14 residues. The CDR3 DNA is TGCGCCAGCAGCTTGGAAGGGACCCAAGGGACCCAGTACTTC. It is translated as CASSLEGTQGTQYF.

The chain couples TRBV29-1 to TRBJ2-3; no clear D. This CDR3 is built from 15 residues. The V end was cut by 5 bases, the J end by 1 base, with 16 bases between. CDR1 and CDR2 (germline): SQVTM, ANQGSEA. The CDR3 spells CSVRGGGRRTDTQYF. CDR3 bases: TGCAGCGTTCGTGGCGGCGGCAGGCGCACAGATACGCAGTATTTT.

About this clone itself: The same CDR3 is also encoded by other DNA sequences in this sample. This chain links TRBV19 with TRBJ2-2; D unclear. The germline V gene has CDR1 LNHDA and CDR2 SQIVND (reference sequence). V was shortened by 0 bases and J by 5 bases, with 4 bases between the two germline ends. This CDR3 region has 13 residues. CDR3 sequence: CASSIEGTGELFF. CDR3 DNA sequence: TGTGCCAGTAGTATAGAGGGGACCGGGGAGCTGTTTTTT.

The chain uses TRBV29-1 and TRBJ1-2, with D possibly being TRBD1 (6 bases). Trimming cost V 6 bases and J 4 bases, with 12 bases left between them. This CDR3 spans 12 amino acids. The germline V gene encodes CDR1 SQVTM and CDR2 ANQGSEA. The CDR3 loop is CSVQGGGYGYTF. In DNA form, the CDR3 reads TGCAGCGTACAGGGTGGTGGCTATGGCTACACCTTC.

The chain uses TRBV14 and TRBJ2-7; no firm D call. The CDR3 extends over 12 amino acids. Germline V CDR1 and CDR2: SGHDN, FVKESK. Trimming took 4 bases from V and 4 from J, leaving 8 bases between them. In nucleotides, the CDR3 is TGTGCCAGCAGCCTACTGATATACGAGCAGTACTTC. It is translated as CASSLLIYEQYF.

A word on this clone: This same CDR3 is encoded by further DNA sequences in the sample. Here the CDR3 DNA reads TGCGCCAGCAGTGAGACCGGGACAGGGAAAAGGGCCTGGGGCTACACCTTC. Translating gives CASSETGTGKRAWGYTF. This chain joins TRBV10-2 and TRBJ1-2, with 9 bases aligning to TRBD1. From germline, CDR1 is WSHSY and CDR2 SAAADI. The junction had 15 bases not matched to a gene; V was cut back by 2 bases and J by 8 bases. The CDR3 totals 17 residues.

This clone was recorded once. The chain links TRBV6-5 to TRBJ2-7; tentatively, D is TRBD2 (7 bases). CDR3 length: 15 amino acids. The V and J ends lost 7 bases and 4 bases respectively, with 20 bases between them. Germline assignment: CDR1 MNHEY and CDR2 SVGAGI. The CDR3 spells CASTKGGGGPYEQYF. The CDR3 region has the DNA TGTGCCAGCACCAAAGGGGGGGGAGGGCCGTACGAGCAGTACTTC.

This chain links TRBV5-4 with TRBJ1-4; TRBD1 agrees at 10 bases. After removal of 4 bases from V and 7 bases from J, the junction contained 4 bases not matched to a gene. CDR3 length equals 14 residues. The germline CDR1 and CDR2 sequences are SGHNT and YYREEE (reference sequence). The CDR3 coding sequence is TGTGCCAGCAGCCCGGACAGGGGGAGTGAAAAACTGTTTTTT. It is translated as CASSPDRGSEKLFF.

This sequence joins TRBV5-6 and TRBJ2-7, with no clear D. The V gene's germline CDR1 is SGHDT and CDR2 YYEEEE. The CDR3 is 15 amino acids. Trimming shortened V by 3 bases and J by 1 base, and 14 bases separated the two germline ends. The CDR3 protein is CASSSEQRASYEQYF. CDR3 coding DNA: TGTGCCAGCAGCTCAGAACAACGGGCATCCTACGAGCAGTACTTC.

The gene calls are TRBV5-1 and TRBJ2-2; D call uncertain. CDR3 length equals 16 residues. Trimming pared 7 bases from V and 3 bases from J, leaving 19 bases between. Germline V CDR1 and CDR2: SGHRS, YFSETQ. The CDR3 nucleotides are TGCGCCAGCGCTTTGGATCCCTGGGATTACACCGGGGAGCTGTTTTTT. It yields the protein CASALDPWDYTGELFF. The entire variable domain, with the rest obtained from reference TRBV5-1 and TRBJ2-2, is as follows: KAGVTQTPRYLIKTRGQQVTLSCSPISGHRSVSWYQQTPGQGLQFLFEYFSETQRNKGNFPGRFSGRQFSNSRSEMNVSTLELGDSALYLCASALDPWDYTGELFFGEGSRLTVL.

This clone was counted once. Other DNA variants within this sample encode the same CDR3. The chain couples TRBV19 to TRBJ1-2; D remains unclear. Germline CDR1 is LNHDA and CDR2 is SQIVND (reference sequence). The CDR3 is made up of 13 amino acids. Trimming removed 2 bases from V and 0 bases from J, with 4 bases in between. As DNA, the CDR3 is TGTGCCAGTAGTATACTAACTAACTATGGCTACACCTTC. Translation gives CASSILTNYGYTF.

This clone is a singleton in its sample. The chain carries TRBV7-9 and TRBJ2-7, with no clear D. The germline V and J ends were trimmed by 3 bases and 0 bases, with 9 bases remaining between them. The germline gives CDR1 SEHNR, CDR2 FQNEAQ (reference sequence). The CDR3 extends over 14 amino acids. The CDR3 nucleotides read TGTGCCAGCAGCTTCGGACGGAACTCCTACGAGCAGTACTTC. Translation gives CASSFGRNSYEQYF.